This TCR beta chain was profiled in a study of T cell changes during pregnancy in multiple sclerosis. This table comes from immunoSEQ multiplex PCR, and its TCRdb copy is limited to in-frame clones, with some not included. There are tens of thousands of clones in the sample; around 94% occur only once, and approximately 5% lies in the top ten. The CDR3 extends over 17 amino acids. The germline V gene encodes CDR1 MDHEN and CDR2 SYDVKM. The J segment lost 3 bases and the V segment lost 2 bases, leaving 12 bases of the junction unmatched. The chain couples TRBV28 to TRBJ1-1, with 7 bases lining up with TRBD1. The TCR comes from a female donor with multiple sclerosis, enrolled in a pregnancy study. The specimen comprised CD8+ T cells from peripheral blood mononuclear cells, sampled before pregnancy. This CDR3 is CASSLGQNRQGYTEAFF. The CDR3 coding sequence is TGTGCCAGCAGTTTAGGCCAAAACAGACAGGGATACACTGAAGCTTTCTTT. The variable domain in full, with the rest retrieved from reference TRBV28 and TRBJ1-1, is DVKVTQSSRYLVKRTGEKVFLECVQDMDHENMFWYRQDPGLGLRLIYFSYDVKMKEKGDIPEGYSVSREKKERFSLILESASTNQTSMYLCASSLGQNRQGYTEAFFGQGTRLTVV.